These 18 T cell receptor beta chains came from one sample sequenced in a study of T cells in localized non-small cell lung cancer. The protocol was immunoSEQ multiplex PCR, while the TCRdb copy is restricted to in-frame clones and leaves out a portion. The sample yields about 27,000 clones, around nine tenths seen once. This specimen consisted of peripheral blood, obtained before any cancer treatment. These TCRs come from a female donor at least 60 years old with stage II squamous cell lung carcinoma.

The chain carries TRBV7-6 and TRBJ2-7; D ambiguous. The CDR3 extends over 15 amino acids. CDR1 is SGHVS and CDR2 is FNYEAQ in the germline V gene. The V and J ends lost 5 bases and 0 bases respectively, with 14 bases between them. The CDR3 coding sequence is TGTGCCAGCAGCCCCTTAGCAGTGAGCTCCTACGAGCAGTACTTC. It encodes CASSPLAVSSYEQYF.

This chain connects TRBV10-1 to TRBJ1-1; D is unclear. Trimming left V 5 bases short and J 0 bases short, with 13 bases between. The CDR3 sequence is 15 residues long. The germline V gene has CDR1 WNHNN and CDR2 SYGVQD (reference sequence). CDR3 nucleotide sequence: TGCGCCAGCAGTTCTACGGCTGGGCTGAACACTGAAGCTTTCTTT. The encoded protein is CASSSTAGLNTEAFF.

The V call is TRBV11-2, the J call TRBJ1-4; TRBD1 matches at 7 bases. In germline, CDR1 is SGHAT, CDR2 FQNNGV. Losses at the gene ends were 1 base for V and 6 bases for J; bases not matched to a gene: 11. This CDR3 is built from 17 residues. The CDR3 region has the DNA TGTGCCAGCAGCTTAGCGGGGAGGGGGCAAAGCGATGAAAAACTGTTTTTT. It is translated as CASSLAGRGQSDEKLFF.

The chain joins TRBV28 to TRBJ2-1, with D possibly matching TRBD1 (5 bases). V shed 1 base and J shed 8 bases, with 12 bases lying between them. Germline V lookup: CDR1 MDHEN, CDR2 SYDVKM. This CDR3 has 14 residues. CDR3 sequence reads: CASSLLSGNHEQFF. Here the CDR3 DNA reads TGTGCCAGCAGTTTATTGTCAGGGAACCATGAGCAGTTCTTC.

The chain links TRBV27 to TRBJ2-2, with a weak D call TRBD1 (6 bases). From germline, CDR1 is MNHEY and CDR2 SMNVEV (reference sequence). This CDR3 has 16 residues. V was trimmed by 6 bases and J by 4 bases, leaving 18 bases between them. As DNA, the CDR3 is TGTGCCAGCAGATCGTACAGGGTCACTTCCACCGGGGAGCTGTTTTTT. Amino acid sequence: CASRSYRVTSTGELFF.

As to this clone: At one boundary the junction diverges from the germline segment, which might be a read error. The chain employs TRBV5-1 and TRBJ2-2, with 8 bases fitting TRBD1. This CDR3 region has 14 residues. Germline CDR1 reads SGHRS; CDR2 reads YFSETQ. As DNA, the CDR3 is TGCGCCAGCAGCCCAGGGACAGGAAGCCGGGGAGCTGTTTTT. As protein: CASSPGTGSRGAVF.

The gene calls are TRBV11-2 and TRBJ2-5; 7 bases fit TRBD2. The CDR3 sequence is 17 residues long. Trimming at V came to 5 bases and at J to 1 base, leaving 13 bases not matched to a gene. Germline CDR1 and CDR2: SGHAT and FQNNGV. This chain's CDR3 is CASSPRASSGAQETQYF. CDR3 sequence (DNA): TGTGCCAGCAGCCCAAGAGCGTCTAGCGGAGCCCAAGAGACCCAGTACTTC.

This CDR3 reads CASSQDQTSGGKYF. The CDR3 DNA reads TGCGCCAGCAGCCAAGATCAGACTAGCGGGGGGAAGTATTTT. The chain uses TRBV4-3 and TRBJ2-3; 13 bases fit TRBD2. Germline values: CDR1 LGHNA, CDR2 YSLEER. The V segment lost 0 bases and the J segment 13 bases; nucleotides outside the gene matches: 4. This CDR3 is 14 amino acids long.

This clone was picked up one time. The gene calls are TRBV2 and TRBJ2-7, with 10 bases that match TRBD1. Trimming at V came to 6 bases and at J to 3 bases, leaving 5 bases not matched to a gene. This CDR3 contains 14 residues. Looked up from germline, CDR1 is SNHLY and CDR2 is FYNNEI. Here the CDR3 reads CASRTGTGVYEQYF. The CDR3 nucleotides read TGTGCCAGCAGGACTGGGACAGGGGTCTACGAGCAGTACTTC.

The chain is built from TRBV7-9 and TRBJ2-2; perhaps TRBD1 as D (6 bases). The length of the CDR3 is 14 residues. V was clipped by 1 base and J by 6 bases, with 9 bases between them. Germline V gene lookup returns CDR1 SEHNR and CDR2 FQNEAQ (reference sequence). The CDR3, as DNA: TGTGCCAGCAGCTTAGGGGGGCACGCCGGGGAGCTGTTTTTT. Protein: CASSLGGHAGELFF.

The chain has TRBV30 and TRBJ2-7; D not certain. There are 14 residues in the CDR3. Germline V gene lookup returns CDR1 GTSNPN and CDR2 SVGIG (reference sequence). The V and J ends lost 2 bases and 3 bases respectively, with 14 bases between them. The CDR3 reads CAWSWKGGYYEQYF. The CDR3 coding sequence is TGTGCCTGGAGTTGGAAGGGTGGATACTACGAGCAGTACTTC. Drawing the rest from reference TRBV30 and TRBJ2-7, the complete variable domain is SQTIHQWPATLVQPVGSPLSLECTVEGTSNPNLYWYRQAAGRGLQLLFYSVGIGQISSEVPQNLSASRPQDRQFILSSKKLLLSDSGFYLCAWSWKGGYYEQYFGPGTRLTVT.

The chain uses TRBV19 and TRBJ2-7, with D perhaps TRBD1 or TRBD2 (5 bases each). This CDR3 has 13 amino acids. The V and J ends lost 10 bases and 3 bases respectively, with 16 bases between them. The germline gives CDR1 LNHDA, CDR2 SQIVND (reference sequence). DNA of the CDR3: TGTGCCACGAGGGGCGTCCCGAGCTACGAGCAGTACTTC. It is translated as CATRGVPSYEQYF.

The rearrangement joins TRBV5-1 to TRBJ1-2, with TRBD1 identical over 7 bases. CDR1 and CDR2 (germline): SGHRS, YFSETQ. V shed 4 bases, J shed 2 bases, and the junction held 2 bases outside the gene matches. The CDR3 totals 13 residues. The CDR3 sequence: CASSPGQNYGYTF. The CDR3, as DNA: TGCGCCAGCAGCCCGGGACAGAACTATGGCTACACCTTC.

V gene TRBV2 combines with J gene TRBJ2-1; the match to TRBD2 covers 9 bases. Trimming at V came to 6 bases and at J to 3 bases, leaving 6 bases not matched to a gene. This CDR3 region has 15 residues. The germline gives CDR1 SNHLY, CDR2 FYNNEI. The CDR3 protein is CASRVAGDLYNEQFF. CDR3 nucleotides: TGTGCCAGCAGGGTAGCGGGAGATCTCTACAATGAGCAGTTCTTC.

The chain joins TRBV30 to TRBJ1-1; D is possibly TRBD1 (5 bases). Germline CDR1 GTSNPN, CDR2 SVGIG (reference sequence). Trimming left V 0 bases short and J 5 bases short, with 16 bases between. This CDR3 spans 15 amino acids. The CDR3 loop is CAWSVLSGFKTEAFF. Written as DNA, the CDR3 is TGTGCCTGGAGTGTACTGTCAGGGTTTAAGACTGAAGCTTTCTTT.

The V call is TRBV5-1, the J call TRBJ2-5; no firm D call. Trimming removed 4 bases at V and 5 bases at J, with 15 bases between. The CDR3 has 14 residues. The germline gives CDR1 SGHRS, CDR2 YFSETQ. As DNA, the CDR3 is TGCGCCAGCAGCCCTACTGTGGGTGGGGAGACCCAGTACTTC. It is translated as CASSPTVGGETQYF.

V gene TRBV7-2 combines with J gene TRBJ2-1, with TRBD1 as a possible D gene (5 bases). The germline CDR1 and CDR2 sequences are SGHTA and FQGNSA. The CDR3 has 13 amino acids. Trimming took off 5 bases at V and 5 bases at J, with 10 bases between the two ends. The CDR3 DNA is TGTGCCAGCAGCAAGAGACAGAACAATGAGCAGTTCTTC. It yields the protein CASSKRQNNEQFF. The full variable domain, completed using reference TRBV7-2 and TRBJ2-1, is GAGVSQSPSNKVTEKGKDVELRCDPISGHTALYWYRQSLGQGLEFLIYFQGNSAPDKSGLPSDRFSAERTGGSVSTLTIQRTQQEDSAVYLCASSKRQNNEQFFGPGTRLTVL.

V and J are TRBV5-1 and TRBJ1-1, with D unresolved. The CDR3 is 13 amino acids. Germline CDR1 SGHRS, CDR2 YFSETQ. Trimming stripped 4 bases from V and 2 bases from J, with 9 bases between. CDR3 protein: CASSPAVNTEAFF. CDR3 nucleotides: TGCGCCAGCAGCCCGGCGGTCAACACTGAAGCTTTCTTT.